This is a list of T cell receptor beta chains from one sample in a study of T cells in Graves' hyperthyroidism and ophthalmopathy. From the multiplex PCR reads, TCRdb called clonotypes with MiXCR, one entry per CDR3 protein. The table shows under 70,000 distinct CDR3 sequences, with about 57% occurring only once. The material sequenced was blood. The receptors derive from an older woman with Graves' ophthalmopathy. Each CDR3 is given without its conserved first and last residue.

TRBV10-3	TRBJ1-5	ATSPSNQPQH
TRBV7-3	TRBJ1-1	ASSFGGLTEAF
TRBV7-2	TRBJ2-7	ASSLRTSGGAYEQY
TRBV5-4	TRBJ2-7	ASSTPGTSGSYEQY
TRBV29-1	TRBJ2-1	SVEKGPGEQF
TRBV28	TRBJ2-7	ASRPKAGEDNYEQY
TRBV3-1	TRBJ2-2	ASSPLVVSTGELF
TRBV4-3	TRBJ2-3	ASSQEQTGFSTDTQY
TRBV29-1	TRBJ1-1	SVDGSTGAFTEAF
TRBV5-4	TRBJ2-6	ASNLKGGSGANVLT
TRBV12-3/TRBV12-4	TRBJ2-5	ASSLRNRVIGTQY
TRBV7-9	TRBJ1-5	ASSLGGGPQH
TRBV10-1	TRBJ1-2	ASSVRVQT